The entry that follows covers one TCR beta chain sequence. The target antigen is unknown. Donors came from a validation cohort of fewer than 150 subjects, distinct from the first 666-subject cohort. This sample is drawn from a study of cytomegalovirus exposure and HLA in healthy donors. Study overall: In a later analysis, the roughly 120 validation repertoires were reported to have used the same platform as the approximately 700 first-cohort repertoires. Study-wide results and caveats: In vitro work confirmed that a few CMV-associated chains recognize CMV antigens. Cytomegalovirus-associated status was assigned to more than 150 TCR beta chains.

Trimming cost V 4 bases and J 8 bases; bases outside gene matches: 17. Per the germline V gene, CDR1 is LNHDA and CDR2 is SQIVND (reference sequence). The CDR3 has 17 residues. Sequenced by immunoSEQ multiplex PCR; TCRdb stores in-frame clones only, minus some. The table has more than 100,000 clones, around nine tenths seen once. What was sequenced was PBMCs. The TCR was taken from a man under 40 in good health and CMV-seronegative. V and J are TRBV19 and TRBJ2-1, with 7 nucleotides matching TRBD2. CDR3: CASSSGSYNNKVYEQFF. The CDR3 coding sequence is TGTGCCAGTAGTAGCGGGAGCTACAACAACAAAGTCTATGAGCAGTTCTTC.